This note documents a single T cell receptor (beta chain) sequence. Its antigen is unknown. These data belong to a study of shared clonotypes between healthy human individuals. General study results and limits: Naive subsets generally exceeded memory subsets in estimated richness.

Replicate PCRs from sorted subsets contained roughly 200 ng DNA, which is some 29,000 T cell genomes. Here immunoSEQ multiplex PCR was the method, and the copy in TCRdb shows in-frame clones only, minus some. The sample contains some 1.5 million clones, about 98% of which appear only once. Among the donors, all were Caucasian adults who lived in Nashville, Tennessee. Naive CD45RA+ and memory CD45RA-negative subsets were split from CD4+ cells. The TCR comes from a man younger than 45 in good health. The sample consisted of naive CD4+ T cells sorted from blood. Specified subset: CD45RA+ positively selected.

In DNA, the CDR3 is TGCAGCGTTGAAGTACCGGGGGCGCGTGGCTACACCTTC. Translated, it gives CSVEVPGARGYTF. The chain is built from TRBV29-1 and TRBJ1-2; TRBD1 is a possible D gene (6 bases). Per germline, CDR1 SQVTM and CDR2 ANQGSEA. The CDR3 runs 13 residues. V was clipped by 1 base and J by 7 bases, with 13 bases between them.